This T cell receptor beta chain was captured by sequencing in a study of shared clonotypes between healthy human individuals. Study findings and constraints: The generation probabilities recorded for non-shared clonotypes fell below those of clonotypes shared by all four donors. Sampling used blood alone; tissue repertoires probably differ.

This CDR3 region has 16 residues. CDR1 and CDR2 from the germline V gene are MDHEN and SYDVKM. Between the trimmed V and J ends, which lost 6 bases and 2 bases, there was a span of 17 bases. CD4+ cell separation produced CD45RA+ naive and CD45RA-negative memory subsets. Deep-level settings were used for running the assay. Sequenced by immunoSEQ multiplex PCR; TCRdb stores in-frame clones only, minus some. The sample holds millions of clones, approximately 93% seen once. Remarks on this clone: Its matching antigen is unknown.

Sequencing used naive CD4+ T cells from PBMCs. Subset noted: CD45RA+ positively selected. The clonotype was recovered from a man younger than 35 in good health. Some clones in this sample may be carry-over from other donors' samples. The V and J genes are TRBV28 and TRBJ1-5, with D perhaps TRBD1 (6 bases). The CDR3 spells CASSDTGLGGNQPQHF. CDR3 coding DNA: TGTGCCAGCAGCGATACAGGGTTGGGTGGCAATCAGCCCCAGCATTTT.